This T cell receptor beta chain was profiled in a study of radiation and T cells in renal cell carcinoma. Repertoires were generated with immunoSEQ multiplex PCR, while TCRdb's copy carries only in-frame clones and drops some. The data contain more than 120,000 clones, less than 90% of them singletons. Time point: blood 4 weeks post-SBRT, at nephrectomy. Treatment of the sample: 15 Gy SBRT to primary tumor, nephrectomy 4 weeks later. Blood was sampled at baseline, 2 weeks and 4 weeks after SBRT. This receptor was obtained from a woman between 50 and 59 years old with renal cell carcinoma. The sequences come from blood, collected from a patient whose treatment included radiotherapy and nephrectomy.

CDR3 DNA: TGTGCCAGCAGCCAAGAATGGGACAGTAACTATGGCTACACCTTC. This translates into CASSQEWDSNYGYTF. The rearrangement uses TRBV4-2 and TRBJ1-2; 7 bases match TRBD1. The trim removed 0 bases at V and 1 base at J, leaving 2 bases unmatched. This CDR3 has 15 residues. Germline V CDR1 and CDR2: LGHNA, YNFKEQ.